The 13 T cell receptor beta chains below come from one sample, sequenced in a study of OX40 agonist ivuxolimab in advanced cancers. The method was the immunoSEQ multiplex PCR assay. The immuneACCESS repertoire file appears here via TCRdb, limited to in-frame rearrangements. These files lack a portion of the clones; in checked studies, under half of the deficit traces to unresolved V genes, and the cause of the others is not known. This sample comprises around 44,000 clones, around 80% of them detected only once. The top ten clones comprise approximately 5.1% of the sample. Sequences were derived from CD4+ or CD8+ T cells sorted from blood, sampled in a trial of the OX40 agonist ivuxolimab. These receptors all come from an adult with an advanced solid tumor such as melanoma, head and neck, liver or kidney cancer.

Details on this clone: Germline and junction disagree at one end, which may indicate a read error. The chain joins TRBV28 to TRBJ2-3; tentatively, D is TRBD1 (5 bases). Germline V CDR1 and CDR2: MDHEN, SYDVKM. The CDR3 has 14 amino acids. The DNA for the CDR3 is TGTGCCAGCAGCTCATATCAGGGCACGGATACGCAGTATTTT. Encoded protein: CASSSYQGTDTQYF. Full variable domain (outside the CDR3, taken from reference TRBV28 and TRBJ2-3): DVKVTQSSRYLVKRTGEKVFLECVQDMDHENMFWYRQDPGLGLRLIYFSYDVKMKEKGDIPEGYSVSREKKERFSLILESASTNQTSMYLCASSSYQGTDTQYFGPGTRLTVL.

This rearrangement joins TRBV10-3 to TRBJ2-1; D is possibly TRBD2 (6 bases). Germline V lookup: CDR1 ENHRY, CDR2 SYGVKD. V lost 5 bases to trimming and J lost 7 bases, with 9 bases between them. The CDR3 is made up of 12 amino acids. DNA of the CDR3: TGTGCCATCAGTTGGGACTCTAATGAGCAGTTCTTC. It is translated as CAISWDSNEQFF.

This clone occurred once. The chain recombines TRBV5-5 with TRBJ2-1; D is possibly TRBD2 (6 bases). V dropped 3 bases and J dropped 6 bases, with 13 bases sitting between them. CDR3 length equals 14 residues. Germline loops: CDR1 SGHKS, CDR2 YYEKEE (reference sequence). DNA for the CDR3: TGTGCCAGCAGCTCTCCGGGACTCCTCAATGAGCAGTTCTTC. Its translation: CASSSPGLLNEQFF.

The CDR3 spells CAISEILAGTGELFF. DNA of the CDR3: TGTGCCATCAGTGAGATCCTAGCGGGGACCGGGGAGCTGTTTTTT. V and J are TRBV10-3 and TRBJ2-2; 9 bases agree with TRBD2. J was trimmed by 5 bases and V by 2 bases; bases with no gene match: 3. Germline assignment: CDR1 ENHRY and CDR2 SYGVKD. The CDR3 length is 15 residues.

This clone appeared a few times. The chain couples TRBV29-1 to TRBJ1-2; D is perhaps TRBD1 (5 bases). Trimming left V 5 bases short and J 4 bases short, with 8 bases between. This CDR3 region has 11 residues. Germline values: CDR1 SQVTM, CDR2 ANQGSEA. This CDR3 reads CSVSDSYGYTF. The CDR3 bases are TGCAGCGTTTCTGACAGCTATGGCTACACCTTC.

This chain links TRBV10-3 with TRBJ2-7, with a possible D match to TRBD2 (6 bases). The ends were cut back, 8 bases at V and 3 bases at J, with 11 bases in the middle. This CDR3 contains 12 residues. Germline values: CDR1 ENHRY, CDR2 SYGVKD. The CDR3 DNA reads TGTGCCATCGCCGGGACTGGCTACGAGCAGTACTTC. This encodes CAIAGTGYEQYF.

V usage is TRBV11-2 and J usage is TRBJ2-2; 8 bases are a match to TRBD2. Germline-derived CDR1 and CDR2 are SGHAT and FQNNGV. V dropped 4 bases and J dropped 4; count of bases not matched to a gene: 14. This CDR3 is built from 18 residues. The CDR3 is CASSWASLAGGGTGELFF. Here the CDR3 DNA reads TGTGCCAGCAGCTGGGCCTCACTGGCGGGAGGCGGCACCGGGGAGCTGTTTTTT.

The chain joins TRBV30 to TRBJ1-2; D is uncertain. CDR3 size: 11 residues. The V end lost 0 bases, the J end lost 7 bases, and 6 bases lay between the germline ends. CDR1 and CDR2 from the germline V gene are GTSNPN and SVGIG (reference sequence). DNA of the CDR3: TGTGCCTGGAGTGTAATGTCTGGCTACACCTTC. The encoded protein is CAWSVMSGYTF.

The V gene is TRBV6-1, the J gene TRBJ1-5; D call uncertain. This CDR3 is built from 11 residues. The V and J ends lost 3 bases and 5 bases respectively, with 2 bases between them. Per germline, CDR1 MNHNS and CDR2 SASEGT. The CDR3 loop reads CASSDYQPQHF. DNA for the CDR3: TGTGCCAGCAGTGACTATCAGCCCCAGCATTTT.

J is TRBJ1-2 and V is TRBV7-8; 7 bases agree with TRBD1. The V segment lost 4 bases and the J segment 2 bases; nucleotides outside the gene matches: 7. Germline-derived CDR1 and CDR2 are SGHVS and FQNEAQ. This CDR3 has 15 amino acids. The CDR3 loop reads CASSSLTGRNYGYTF. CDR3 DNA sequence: TGTGCCAGCAGCTCCCTGACAGGGAGGAACTATGGCTACACCTTC.

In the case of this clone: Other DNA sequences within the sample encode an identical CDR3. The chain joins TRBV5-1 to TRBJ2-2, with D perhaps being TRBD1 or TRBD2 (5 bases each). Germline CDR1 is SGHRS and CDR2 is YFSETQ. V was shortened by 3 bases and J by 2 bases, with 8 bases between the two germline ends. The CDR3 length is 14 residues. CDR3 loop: CASSSGPNTGELFF. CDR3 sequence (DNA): TGCGCCAGCAGCTCGGGACCTAACACCGGGGAGCTGTTTTTT.

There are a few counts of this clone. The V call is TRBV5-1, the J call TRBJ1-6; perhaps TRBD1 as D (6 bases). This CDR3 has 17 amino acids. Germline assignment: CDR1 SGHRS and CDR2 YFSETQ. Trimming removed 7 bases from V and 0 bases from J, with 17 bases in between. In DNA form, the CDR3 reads TGCGCCAGCCAACGACAGGAAAAGAGCTCCTATAATTCACCCCTCCACTTT. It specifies CASQRQEKSSYNSPLHF.

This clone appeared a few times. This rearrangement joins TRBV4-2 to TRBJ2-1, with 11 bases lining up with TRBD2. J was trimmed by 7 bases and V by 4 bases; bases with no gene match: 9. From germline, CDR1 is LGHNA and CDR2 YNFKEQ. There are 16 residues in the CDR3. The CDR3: CASSPRLAGIGNEQFF. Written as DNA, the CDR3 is TGTGCCAGCAGCCCCAGACTAGCGGGAATTGGGAATGAGCAGTTCTTC.